This entry lists 9 T cell receptor beta chains sequenced from one sample in a study of T-cell reconstitution after alpha-beta-depleted transplantation in children. It was with unique molecular identifiers that the TCRbeta library was prepared. TCRdb itself ran the PCR reads through MiXCR, one entry per CDR3 protein. The sample lists more than 550,000 distinct CDR3 sequences; over 9.5% were seen once. The source was PBMCs from the stem cell graft donor, collected from the stem cell graft. The receptors were sampled from a human donor who donated a stem cell graft to a child with acute myeloid leukemia.

J is TRBJ2-5 and V is TRBV29-1; 11 bases line up with TRBD2. V shed 4 bases, J shed 3 bases, and the junction held 10 bases outside the gene matches. There are 16 residues in the CDR3. Looked up from germline, CDR1 is SQVTM and CDR2 is ANQGSEA. CDR3 loop: CSVGRGLAGGKETQYF. In DNA form, the CDR3 reads TGCAGCGTTGGAAGGGGGCTAGCGGGAGGAAAAGAGACCCAGTACTTC.

This chain joins TRBV7-2 and TRBJ2-7, with TRBD1 identical over 7 bases. The V and J ends lost 3 bases and 4 bases, in that order; junction bases with no gene match: 6. The CDR3 is made up of 14 amino acids. CDR1 is SGHTA, CDR2 FQGNSA, per germline. The CDR3 sequence: CASSFRTGDYEQYF. The CDR3 coding sequence is TGTGCCAGCAGCTTCCGGACAGGAGATTACGAGCAGTACTTC.

The chain combines TRBV7-2 with TRBJ2-6; no reliable D call. The CDR3 has 16 amino acids. CDR1 is SGHTA, CDR2 FQGNSA, per germline. V was pared by 5 bases and J by 3 bases, with 14 bases between. CDR3 bases: TGTGCCAGCAGCCCGCAGAAGAGAGGTGGGGCCAACGTCCTGACTTTC. This encodes CASSPQKRGGANVLTF. Full variable domain (remainder filled in from reference TRBV7-2 and TRBJ2-6): GAGVSQSPSNKVTEKGKDVELRCDPISGHTALYWYRQSLGQGLEFLIYFQGNSAPDKSGLPSDRFSAERTGGSVSTLTIQRTQQEDSAVYLCASSPQKRGGANVLTFGAGSRLTVL.

The V and J genes are TRBV12-3 or TRBV12-4 and TRBJ2-7, with TRBD2 as a possible D gene (7 bases). The length of the CDR3 is 14 residues. Trimming shortened V by 7 bases and J by 9 bases, and 22 bases separated the two germline ends. CDR3 loop: CASNWGGPSQLQYF. The CDR3 DNA reads as TGTGCCAGCAACTGGGGGGGGCCCAGCCAACTGCAGTACTTC.

This sequence joins TRBV12-5 and TRBJ2-2; D might be TRBD1 (6 bases). This CDR3 spans 14 amino acids. Germline V gives CDR1 LGHNT, CDR2 FRNRAP. V was trimmed by 4 bases and J by 7 bases, leaving 13 bases between them. CDR3 sequence reads: CASGSGPQGGELFF. DNA for the CDR3: TGTGCTAGTGGTTCTGGACCACAGGGCGGGGAGCTGTTTTTT.

This clonotype was observed at least ten times. The chain joins TRBV7-2 to TRBJ2-7; D is ambiguous. The CDR3 extends over 14 amino acids. Germline CDR1 SGHTA, CDR2 FQGNSA. Trimming shortened V by 3 bases and J by 0 bases, and 9 bases separated the two germline ends. The CDR3 region has the DNA TGTGCCAGCAGCTTGCAACACCTCTCCTACGAGCAGTACTTC. This gives the protein CASSLQHLSYEQYF.

This clonotype was seen repeatedly, ten times or more. CDR3 in DNA: TGTGCCAGCAGCGCCCTCAGGGGTGGCTACACCTTC. It is translated as CASSALRGGYTF. The chain recombines TRBV7-2 with TRBJ1-2, with D tentatively TRBD1 (6 bases). This CDR3 comprises 12 residues. Germline V gene data show CDR1 as SGHTA and CDR2 as FQGNSA. The V end was cut by 5 bases, the J end by 7 bases, with 11 bases between. Full variable domain (missing parts from reference TRBV7-2 and TRBJ1-2): GAGVSQSPSNKVTEKGKDVELRCDPISGHTALYWYRQSLGQGLEFLIYFQGNSAPDKSGLPSDRFSAERTGGSVSTLTIQRTQQEDSAVYLCASSALRGGYTFGSGTRLTVV.

This clonotype was recorded at least ten times. V usage is TRBV6-5 and J usage is TRBJ2-7; D gene ambiguous. Germline V gives CDR1 MNHEY, CDR2 SVGAGI. There are 12 residues in the CDR3. The V end was cut by 2 bases, the J end by 6 bases, with 8 bases between. This CDR3 reads CASSYGSGEQYF. The CDR3 nucleotides are TGTGCCAGCAGTTACGGGTCGGGCGAGCAGTACTTC.

The chain combines TRBV28 with TRBJ2-7; D could derive from TRBD1 or TRBD2 (5 bases each). The CDR3 is 15 residues long. Germline V gives CDR1 MDHEN, CDR2 SYDVKM. V lost 4 bases, J lost 2 bases, and 15 bases lay in between. CDR3 coding DNA: TGTGCCAGCAGTTCTTTCCGGGACCGTCCCTACGAGCAGTACTTC. Amino acids: CASSSFRDRPYEQYF.